The next 15 T cell receptor beta chains were all read from a single sample in a study of OX40 agonist ivuxolimab in advanced cancers. Library prep was done by the immunoSEQ multiplex PCR assay. In its TCRdb copy, this immuneACCESS table keeps in-frame sequences only and misses some clones. Where compared with another copy, unresolved V genes explain less than half of these, and the others have no known cause. This sample holds fewer than 65,000 clones; 87% were observed only once. The ten largest clones represent about 5.1% of the sample. The input for sequencing was CD4+ or CD8+ T cells sorted from blood, taken in a trial of the OX40 agonist ivuxolimab. These receptors originate from an adult with an advanced solid tumor such as melanoma, head and neck, liver or kidney cancer.

This rearrangement joins TRBV21-1 to TRBJ2-1; the D call TRBD1 from the table was never checked on the DNA. TRBV21-1 is a recognized pseudogene. This CDR3 has 16 amino acids. CDR3 sequence reads: CASSEIQNSSYNEQFF. CDR3 coding DNA: TGTGCCAGCAGCGAAATACAGAATTCCTCCTACAATGAGCAGTTCTTC.

In DNA form, the CDR3 reads TGTGCCAGCAGTCCTATTTTAGGCCTTAAGATGGGCGAAGCTTTCTTT. Translation: CASSPILGLKMGEAFF. The chain employs TRBV27 and TRBJ1-1, with D hard to call. V lost 5 bases, J lost 8 bases, and 24 bases lay in between. Germline V gene data show CDR1 as MNHEY and CDR2 as SMNVEV (reference sequence). The CDR3 runs 16 residues.

This clone was counted between two and nine times. V usage is TRBV5-1 and J usage is TRBJ2-5; TRBD1 aligns across 9 bases. The CDR3 has 14 residues. V was clipped by 3 bases and J by 5 bases; unmatched bases: 5. The V gene's germline CDR1 is SGHRS and CDR2 YFSETQ. The CDR3 DNA reads as TGCGCCAGCAGCTCGGGACAGGGTTGGGAGACCCAGTACTTC. It is translated as CASSSGQGWETQYF.

The chain has TRBV5-1 and TRBJ2-3; the match to TRBD2 covers 13 bases. Germline CDR1 is SGHRS and CDR2 is YFSETQ. This CDR3 comprises 19 residues. V trimming: 5 bases; J trimming: 1 base; junction bases outside the gene matches: 13. The CDR3 DNA sequence: TGCGCCAGCAGTTTGAACCCGGGACTAGCGGGAAGAGGCACAGATACGCAGTATTTT. It yields the protein CASSLNPGLAGRGTDTQYF.

V usage is TRBV9 and J usage is TRBJ2-3; 15 bases fit TRBD2. V was clipped by 3 bases and J by 0 bases; unmatched bases: 5. The CDR3 spans 18 residues. CDR1 is SGDLS and CDR2 is YYNGEE in the germline V gene. CDR3 residues: CASSEGLAGGASTDTQYF. CDR3 nucleotides: TGTGCCAGCAGCGAGGGACTAGCGGGAGGAGCTAGCACAGATACGCAGTATTTT.

This chain connects TRBV10-2 to TRBJ2-5, with TRBD2 matching over 12 bases. Germline V gene lookup returns CDR1 WSHSY and CDR2 SAAADI. Trimming removed 4 bases from V and 4 bases from J; junction bases left unmatched: 19. CDR3 size: 20 residues. This chain's CDR3 is CASSASLPTSGGLRRETQYF. The DNA for the CDR3 is TGCGCCAGCAGTGCCTCTCTCCCGACTAGCGGGGGCCTTAGGCGAGAGACCCAGTACTTC.

This clone came up once. This sequence joins TRBV4-1 and TRBJ2-5, with a possible D match to TRBD1 (7 bases). Germline assignment: CDR1 MGHRA and CDR2 YSYEKL. There are 19 residues in the CDR3. V lost 1 base to trimming and J lost 2 bases, with 23 bases between them. The CDR3 loop reads CASSQGAKIPRGAQETQYF. In nucleotides, the CDR3 is TGCGCCAGCAGCCAAGGGGCTAAGATTCCCAGGGGGGCACAAGAGACCCAGTACTTC.

The J gene is TRBJ2-7, the V gene TRBV6-1, with TRBD1 matching over 8 bases. Unmatched junction bases numbered 10, after V lost 1 base and J lost 5 bases. The CDR3 is 16 residues long. The germline V gene encodes CDR1 MNHNS and CDR2 SASEGT. The CDR3 here is CASSEGPGRGRNEQYF. CDR3 in DNA: TGTGCCAGCAGTGAAGGACCGGGCAGGGGGCGAAACGAGCAGTACTTC.

This sequence joins TRBV18 and TRBJ2-7, with D unresolved. This CDR3 has 15 residues. Between the trimmed V and J ends, which lost 6 bases and 2 bases, there was a span of 17 bases. Per the germline V gene, CDR1 is KGHSH and CDR2 is LQKENI. The CDR3 region is CASSPPLLQPYEQYF. In DNA, the CDR3 is TGTGCCAGCTCGCCCCCCCTTCTCCAACCCTACGAGCAGTACTTC.

This clone was seen only once. This chain's CDR3 is CASSPRGGGYQPQHF. The CDR3 DNA sequence: TGTGCCAGCAGCCCTAGGGGGGGTGGGTATCAGCCCCAGCATTTT. The chain uses TRBV7-2 and TRBJ1-5, with TRBD1 as a possible D gene (6 bases). Trimming took 5 bases from V and 5 from J, leaving 16 bases between them. Germline loops: CDR1 SGHTA, CDR2 FQGNSA. The CDR3 has 15 amino acids. The whole variable domain, remainder taken from reference TRBV7-2 and TRBJ1-5, is GAGVSQSPSNKVTEKGKDVELRCDPISGHTALYWYRQSLGQGLEFLIYFQGNSAPDKSGLPSDRFSAERTGGSVSTLTIQRTQQEDSAVYLCASSPRGGGYQPQHFGDGTRLSIL.

The V call is TRBV5-1, the J call TRBJ2-2; 12 bases map to TRBD2. V gave up 4 bases and J gave up 7 bases; unmatched junction bases: 8. Germline-derived CDR1 and CDR2 are SGHRS and YFSETQ. This CDR3 is 16 amino acids long. The CDR3 sequence: CASSPLAGGPSGELFF. DNA for the CDR3: TGCGCCAGCAGCCCTCTAGCGGGAGGGCCAAGCGGGGAGCTGTTTTTT. Using reference TRBV5-1 and TRBJ2-2 for the parts outside the CDR3, the full variable domain is KAGVTQTPRYLIKTRGQQVTLSCSPISGHRSVSWYQQTPGQGLQFLFEYFSETQRNKGNFPGRFSGRQFSNSRSEMNVSTLELGDSALYLCASSPLAGGPSGELFFGEGSRLTVL.

The chain is built from TRBV7-2 and TRBJ2-6, with D unresolved. Germline CDR1 SGHTA, CDR2 FQGNSA. V dropped 3 bases and J dropped 0 bases, with 12 bases sitting between them. The CDR3 is made up of 17 amino acids. CDR3 sequence: CASSLVGSASGANVLTF. In DNA, the CDR3 is TGTGCCAGCAGCTTGGTGGGTAGTGCCTCTGGGGCCAACGTCCTGACTTTC.

This chain joins TRBV7-8 and TRBJ1-2; D perhaps matches TRBD1 (5 bases). Germline lookup yields CDR1 SGHVS and CDR2 FQNEAQ. V was cut by 5 bases and J by 4 bases, with 11 bases left in between. The CDR3 has 13 residues. CDR3 protein: CASSRGGSYGYTF. In nucleotides, the CDR3 is TGTGCCAGCAGCCGGGGGGGGTCCTATGGCTACACCTTC.

The chain couples TRBV20-1 to TRBJ2-7; a possible D gene is TRBD1 (6 bases). Germline-derived CDR1 and CDR2 are DFQATT and SNEGSKA (reference sequence). Trimming removed 6 bases from V and 6 bases from J, with 9 bases in between. The CDR3 extends over 10 amino acids. In DNA form, the CDR3 reads TGCAGTGCGGGCAGGGGCGAGCAGTACTTC. Protein product: CSAGRGEQYF.

The rearrangement links TRBV9 to TRBJ2-1; 10 nucleotides match TRBD1. There are 16 residues in the CDR3. Germline V gene lookup returns CDR1 SGDLS and CDR2 YYNGEE. The ends lost 3 bases at V and 10 bases at J; junction bases unmatched: 13. The CDR3 here is CASSAGPGQGWLEQFF. The DNA of the CDR3 is TGTGCCAGCAGCGCGGGCCCGGGACAGGGGTGGTTAGAGCAGTTCTTC. Complete variable domain (other parts from reference TRBV9 and TRBJ2-1): DSGVTQTPKHLITATGQRVTLRCSPRSGDLSVYWYQQSLDQGLQFLIQYYNGEERAKGNILERFSAQQFPDLHSELNLSSLELGDSALYFCASSAGPGQGWLEQFFGPGTRLTVL.